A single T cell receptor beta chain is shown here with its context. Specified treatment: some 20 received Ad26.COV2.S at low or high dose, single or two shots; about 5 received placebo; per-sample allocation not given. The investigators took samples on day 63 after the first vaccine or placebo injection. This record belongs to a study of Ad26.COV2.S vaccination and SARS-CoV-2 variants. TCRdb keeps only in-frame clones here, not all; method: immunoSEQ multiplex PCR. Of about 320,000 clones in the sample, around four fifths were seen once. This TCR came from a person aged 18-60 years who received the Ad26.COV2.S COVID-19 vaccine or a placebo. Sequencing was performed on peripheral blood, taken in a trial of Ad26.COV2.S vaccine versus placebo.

Here the CDR3 reads CASSLAVGVTTYEQYF. CDR3 nucleotide sequence: TGTGCCAGCAGCTTGGCCGTGGGGGTGACCACCTACGAGCAGTACTTC. V usage is TRBV5-8 and J usage is TRBJ2-7; either TRBD1 or TRBD2 may fit D (5 bases each). Trimming pared 0 bases from V and 2 bases from J, leaving 15 bases between. Germline loops: CDR1 SGHTS, CDR2 YDEGEE. The CDR3 runs 16 residues.